This T cell receptor (beta chain) stems from a study of cytomegalovirus exposure and HLA in healthy donors. This clone was observed a few times. V was trimmed by 1 base and J by 8 bases, leaving 8 bases between them. The CDR3 has 12 amino acids. Germline V gives CDR1 SGHNT, CDR2 YENEEA. Libraries were prepared by immunoSEQ multiplex PCR; TCRdb keeps only in-frame clonotypes and omits some of them. The repertoire includes 150,000 to 200,000 clones, roughly nine tenths of them detected once, and roughly 6.6% sits in the top ten. J is TRBJ1-1 and V is TRBV11-3; D perhaps matches TRBD1 (6 bases). Sequenced sample: PBMCs. The clonotype was recovered from a man aged 30-40 years in good health and CMV-seropositive. For the CDR3, the DNA is TGTGCCAGCAGCTTAGGTAGGGGGGAAGCTTTCTTT. This sequence encodes CASSLGRGEAFF.